These 8 T cell receptor beta chains were sequenced from one sample in a study of lymphopenia after photon versus proton radiotherapy. Sequenced by immunoSEQ multiplex PCR; TCRdb stores in-frame clones only, minus some. The table lists approximately 170,000 clones, 80% to 90% of them singletons, with around 5.1% in the top ten. The sequencing here drew on peripheral blood, taken from a patient treated with photon-based radiotherapy. The origin of the receptors is a man between 45 and 60 years old with gastric cancer.

J is TRBJ2-7 and V is TRBV2; tentative D call: TRBD2 (6 bases). The ends were cut back, 3 bases at V and 1 base at J, with 13 bases in the middle. The CDR3 contains 15 residues. The germline V gene encodes CDR1 SNHLY and CDR2 FYNNEI. CDR3 sequence: CASSDPTRRSYEQYF. As DNA, the CDR3 is TGTGCCAGCAGTGACCCGACTAGGAGGTCCTACGAGCAGTACTTC. Supplemented by reference TRBV2 and TRBJ2-7, the full variable domain reads EPEVTQTPSHQVTQMGQEVILRCVPISNHLYFYWYRQILGQKVEFLVSFYNNEISEKSEIFDDQFSVERPDGSNFTLKIRSTKLEDSAMYFCASSDPTRRSYEQYFGPGTRLTVT.

The V call is TRBV15, the J call TRBJ2-1; 13 nucleotides agree with TRBD2. CDR3 length: 17 amino acids. Trimming took 3 bases from V and 4 from J; bases not matched to a gene: 6. Germline lookup yields CDR1 LNHNV and CDR2 YYDKDF (reference sequence). As DNA, the CDR3 is TGTGCCACCAGCAGTCTTGGGACTAGCGGGAATTACAATGAGCAGTTCTTC. Amino acid sequence: CATSSLGTSGNYNEQFF.

This rearrangement joins TRBV5-1 to TRBJ1-1; the D gene is possibly TRBD1 (5 bases). The CDR3 loop spans 14 amino acids. Germline loops: CDR1 SGHRS, CDR2 YFSETQ. V was trimmed by 4 bases and J by 2 bases, leaving 12 bases between them. The CDR3 sequence: CASSVDSVNTEAFF. The CDR3, as DNA: TGCGCCAGCAGCGTAGACAGCGTTAACACTGAAGCTTTCTTT.

A note on this clone: The sample has other DNA sequences that encode this CDR3 too. This rearrangement joins TRBV30 to TRBJ1-1; 7 bases map to TRBD1. CDR1 and CDR2 (germline): GTSNPN, SVGIG (reference sequence). J was trimmed by 1 base and V by 3 bases; bases with no gene match: 2. The CDR3 runs 13 residues. The CDR3 reads CAWSRQGNTEAFF. CDR3 bases: TGTGCCTGGAGCCGACAGGGGAACACTGAAGCTTTCTTT.

The CDR3 nucleotides are TGTGCCAGCAGCCGGGGAGGACTAGCCTTAGCCAAAAACATTCAGTACTTC. Its protein is CASSRGGLALAKNIQYF. The rearrangement joins TRBV14 to TRBJ2-4; 8 bases align to TRBD2. The ends lost 4 bases at V and 0 bases at J; junction bases unmatched: 8. Germline V gene data show CDR1 as SGHDN and CDR2 as FVKESK. The CDR3 loop spans 17 amino acids.

This chain connects TRBV2 to TRBJ2-7; 10 nucleotides match TRBD2. The CDR3 consists of 15 residues. V was clipped by 1 base and J by 2 bases; unmatched bases: 2. The V gene's germline CDR1 is SNHLY and CDR2 FYNNEI. DNA of the CDR3: TGTGCCAGCAGTGAAGGGACTAGCGGTCCCTACGAGCAGTACTTC. Encoded protein: CASSEGTSGPYEQYF.

The chain employs TRBV7-2 and TRBJ2-1; 8 nucleotides match TRBD1. The CDR3 loop spans 15 amino acids. Germline CDR1 reads SGHTA; CDR2 reads FQGNSA. The trim removed 3 bases at V and 12 bases at J, leaving 13 bases unmatched. In DNA form, the CDR3 reads TGTGCCAGCAGCTTCGAAAGCTTAACAGGGGGTCGGCAGTTCTTC. Translated, it gives CASSFESLTGGRQFF.

The chain employs TRBV4-1 and TRBJ2-7; D perhaps matches TRBD2 (5 bases). V was clipped by 4 bases and J by 0 bases, with 13 bases between them. Looked up from germline, CDR1 is MGHRA and CDR2 is YSYEKL. The CDR3 has 15 amino acids. The DNA of the CDR3 is TGCGCCAGCAGCCTTGCATGGGAGAGCTCCTACGAGCAGTACTTC. Translated, it gives CASSLAWESSYEQYF.